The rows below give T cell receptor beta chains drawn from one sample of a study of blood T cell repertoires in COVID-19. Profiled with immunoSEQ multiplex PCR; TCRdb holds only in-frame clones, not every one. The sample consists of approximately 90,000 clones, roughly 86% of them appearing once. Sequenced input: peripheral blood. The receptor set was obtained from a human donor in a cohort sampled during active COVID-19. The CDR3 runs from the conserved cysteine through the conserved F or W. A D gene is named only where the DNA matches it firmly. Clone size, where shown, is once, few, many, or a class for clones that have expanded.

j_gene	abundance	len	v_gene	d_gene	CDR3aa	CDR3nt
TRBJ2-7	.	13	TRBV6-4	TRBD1	CASSEHRGYEQYF	TGTGCCAGCAGTGAGCACAGGGGCTACGAGCAGTACTTC
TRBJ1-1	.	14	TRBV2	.	CASSVVRVYTEAFF	TGTGCCAGCAGTGTTGTGAGGGTTTACACTGAAGCTTTCTTT
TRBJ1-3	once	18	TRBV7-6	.	CASSLKGGAGGTGNTIYF	TGTGCCAGCAGCCTAAAGGGGGGAGCGGGAGGGACAGGAAACACCATATATTTT
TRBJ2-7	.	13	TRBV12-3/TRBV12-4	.	CASSDRTPTTQYF	TGTGCCAGCAGCGATCGGACTCCGACGACGCAGTACTTC
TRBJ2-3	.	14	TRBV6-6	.	CASTPRGPTDTQYF	TGTGCCAGCACCCCGAGAGGCCCCACAGATACGCAGTATTTT
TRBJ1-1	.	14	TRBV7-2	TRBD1	CASSLQGGGTEAFF	TGTGCCAGCAGCTTACAGGGGGGAGGCACTGAAGCTTTCTTT
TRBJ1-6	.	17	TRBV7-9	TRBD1	CASSLADHRDRASPLHF	TGTGCCAGCAGCTTAGCGGATCACCGGGACAGGGCCTCACCCCTCCACTTT
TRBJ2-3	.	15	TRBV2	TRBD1	CATTSGTGGAVTQYF	TGTGCCACCACCTCCGGGACAGGGGGCGCGGTTACGCAGTATTTT
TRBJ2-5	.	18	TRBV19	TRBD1	CASSIDGRLDRSQETQYF	TGTGCCAGTAGTATAGATGGGCGGCTGGACAGGTCCCAAGAGACCCAGTACTTC
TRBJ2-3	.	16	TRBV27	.	CASSLPGVGNTDTQYF	TGTGCCAGCAGCCTGCCGGGGGTCGGAAACACAGATACGCAGTATTTT
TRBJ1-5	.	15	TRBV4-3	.	CASSQDWTVNQPQHF	TGCGCCAGCAGCCAAGATTGGACAGTCAATCAGCCCCAGCATTTT
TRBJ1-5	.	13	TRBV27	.	CASGDRENQPQHF	TGTGCCAGCGGGGATCGGGAAAATCAGCCCCAGCATTTT
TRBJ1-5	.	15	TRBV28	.	CASSLGGVSNQPQHF	TGTGCCAGCAGTTTAGGGGGCGTTAGCAATCAGCCCCAGCATTTT
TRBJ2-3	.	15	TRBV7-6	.	CASTVGGARTDTQYF	TGTGCCAGCACCGTAGGGGGGGCCCGCACAGATACGCAGTATTTT
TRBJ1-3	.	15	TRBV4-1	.	CASSQSGEARNTIYF	TGCGCCAGCAGCCAGTCGGGAGAGGCGAGAAACACCATATATTTT
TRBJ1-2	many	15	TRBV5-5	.	CASRPDRSQIYGYTF	TGTGCCAGCAGACCCGACAGGAGCCAGATCTATGGCTACACCTTC
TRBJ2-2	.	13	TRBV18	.	CASSPDRTGELFF	TGTGCCAGCTCACCAGACAGAACCGGGGAGCTGTTTTTT
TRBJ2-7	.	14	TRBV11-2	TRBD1	CASSRDRVSYEQYF	TGTGCCAGCAGCCGCGACAGGGTCTCCTACGAGCAGTACTTC
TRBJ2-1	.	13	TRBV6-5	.	CASNDGPGNEQFF	TGTGCCAGCAACGATGGGCCTGGGAATGAGCAGTTCTTC
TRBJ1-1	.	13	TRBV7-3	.	CASSRTKNTEAFF	TGTGCCAGCAGCCGCACTAAGAACACTGAAGCTTTCTTT
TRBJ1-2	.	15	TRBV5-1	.	CASSLGQGMFYGYTF	TGCGCCAGCAGCTTGGGTCAGGGAATGTTCTATGGCTACACCTTC
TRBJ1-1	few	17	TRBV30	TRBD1	CAWRWTGEHRYDTEAFF	TGTGCCTGGAGGTGGACAGGGGAACATCGGTACGACACTGAAGCTTTCTTT
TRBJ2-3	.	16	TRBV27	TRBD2	CASGRGAQNRLDTQYF	TGTGCCAGCGGGCGGGGGGCCCAAAATAGACTAGATACGCAGTATTTT
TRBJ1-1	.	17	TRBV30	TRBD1	CAWSNRDRGLLNTEAFF	TGTGCCTGGAGTAACCGGGACAGGGGGCTACTGAACACTGAAGCTTTCTTT
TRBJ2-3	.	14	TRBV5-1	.	CASSLGGRTDTQYF	TGCGCCAGCAGCTTGGGGGGGCGCACAGATACGCAGTATTTT
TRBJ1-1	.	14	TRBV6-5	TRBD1	CASRRTGGRTEAFF	TGTGCCAGCAGACGGACAGGGGGGAGGACTGAAGCTTTCTTT
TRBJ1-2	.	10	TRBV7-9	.	CASSGDGYTF	TGTGCCAGCAGCGGAGACGGCTACACCTTC
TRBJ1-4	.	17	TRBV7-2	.	CASSLAPRGRTNEKLFF	TGTGCCAGCAGCTTAGCTCCCAGGGGAAGGACTAATGAAAAACTGTTTTTT
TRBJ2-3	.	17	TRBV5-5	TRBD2	CASSLTAGGGAGDTQYF	TGTGCCAGCAGCTTGACGGCTGGCGGGGGGGCGGGAGATACGCAGTATTTT
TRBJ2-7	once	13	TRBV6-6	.	CASSRHTTYEQYF	TGTGCCAGCAGCCGACACACGACCTACGAGCAGTACTTC
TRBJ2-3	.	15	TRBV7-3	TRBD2	CASSSSGGSTDTQYF	TGTGCCAGCAGCTCTAGCGGGGGGAGCACAGATACGCAGTATTTT
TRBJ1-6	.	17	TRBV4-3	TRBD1	CASSQRTGGSYNSPLHF	TGCGCCAGCAGCCAACGGACAGGGGGTTCCTATAATTCACCCCTCCACTTT
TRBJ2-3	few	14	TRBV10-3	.	CAISDRGSEDTQYF	TGTGCCATCAGTGATAGAGGTAGCGAGGATACGCAGTATTTT
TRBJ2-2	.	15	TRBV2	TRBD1	CASRGQGTNTGELFF	TGTGCCAGCAGGGGACAGGGAACGAACACCGGGGAGCTGTTTTTT
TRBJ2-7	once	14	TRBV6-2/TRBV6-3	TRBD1	CASSSDRGSYEQYF	TGTGCCAGCAGTTCGGACAGGGGGAGCTACGAGCAGTACTTC
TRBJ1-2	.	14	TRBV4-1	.	CASSQVDSLYGYTF	TGCGCCAGCAGCCAAGTTGACAGCCTCTATGGCTACACCTTC
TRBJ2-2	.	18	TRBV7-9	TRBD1	CASSLALLRDSDIGELFF	TGTGCCAGCAGCTTAGCTCTGTTAAGGGACAGCGATATCGGGGAGCTGTTTTTT
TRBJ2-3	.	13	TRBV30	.	CAWSAGSTDTQYF	TGTGCCTGGAGTGCAGGGAGCACAGATACGCAGTATTTT
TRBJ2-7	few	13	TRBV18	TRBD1	CASSNRGQYEQYF	TGTGCCAGCTCGAACAGGGGGCAGTACGAGCAGTACTTC
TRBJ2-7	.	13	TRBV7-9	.	CASSELIQGGQYF	TGTGCCAGCAGCGAACTAATCCAGGGTGGGCAGTACTTC
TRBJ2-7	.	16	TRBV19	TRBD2	CASSRTGGDISYEQYF	TGTGCCAGTAGTAGGACCGGGGGGGATATTTCCTACGAGCAGTACTTC
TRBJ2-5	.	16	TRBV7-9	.	CASSLISAAGQETQYF	TGTGCCAGCAGCTTAATATCGGCGGCAGGGCAGGAGACCCAGTACTTC
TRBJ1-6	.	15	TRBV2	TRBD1	CASRGQGQAGSPLHF	TGTGCCAGCAGGGGTCAGGGACAGGCCGGGTCACCCCTCCACTTT
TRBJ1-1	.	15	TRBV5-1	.	CASSLWAGMNTEAFF	TGCGCCAGCAGCTTGTGGGCTGGAATGAACACTGAAGCTTTCTTT
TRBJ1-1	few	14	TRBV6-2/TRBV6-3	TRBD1	CASSRWDRSTEAFF	TGTGCCAGCAGCCGTTGGGACAGAAGCACTGAAGCTTTCTTT
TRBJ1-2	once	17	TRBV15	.	CATRLGVGADLFGGYTF	TGTGCCACCAGACTCGGTGTGGGGGCGGACCTCTTTGGGGGCTACACCTTC
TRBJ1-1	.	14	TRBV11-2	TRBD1	CASSPGGTGTEAFF	TGTGCCAGCAGTCCAGGGGGTACGGGCACTGAAGCTTTCTTT
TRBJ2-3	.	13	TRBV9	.	CASSVTGTDTQYF	TGTGCCAGCAGCGTAACAGGCACAGATACGCAGTATTTT
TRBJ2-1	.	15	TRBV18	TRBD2	CASSPQRGGGDEQFF	TGTGCCAGCTCACCCCAGCGGGGGGGCGGGGATGAGCAGTTCTTC
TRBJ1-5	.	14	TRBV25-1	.	CASSAQGNNQPQHF	TGTGCCAGCAGTGCACAGGGTAACAATCAGCCCCAGCATTTT